The sequence of this T cell receptor (beta chain) was determined in a study of blood T cell repertoires in COVID-19. Looking at the study overall: Collection of acute and convalescent COVID-19 samples took place in the United States, Italy and Spain.

The Seattle site enrolled patients during active infection and followed them longitudinally. The table lists this clone with a count of one. Original analysis: By means of reference gene primer amplification, nucleated cell counts were estimated. The method was immunoSEQ multiplex PCR; TCRdb's version includes in-frame clones alone and lacks a portion of them. The DNA was the basis for D and trimming; V, J and clone size are from that table. The profile shows around 400,000 clones, more than 75% of them singletons. This CDR3 spans 16 amino acids. The V and J ends lost 4 bases and 4 bases, in that order; junction bases with no gene match: 4. The germline V gene has CDR1 SGHRS and CDR2 YFSETQ.

Sequencing was carried out using peripheral blood. The sequence came from a woman under 40 with COVID-19, enrolled during active disease. V usage is TRBV5-1 and J usage is TRBJ2-5; 16 bases align to TRBD2. The CDR3 region is CASSPGLAGGAETQYF. DNA for the CDR3: TGCGCCAGCAGCCCGGGACTAGCGGGAGGGGCAGAGACCCAGTACTTC.